The present TCR beta chain was sequenced within a study of tumor-infiltrating lymphocytes in primary liver carcinoma. Out of unsorted whole blood came the blood RNA, and germline DNA was extracted as well. With a constant-region primer, TCR beta cDNA was made from approximately 510 ng of total RNA. Libraries covering TCR beta were generated through three nested multiplex PCR rounds (using a slightly modified ARM-PCR). Forward primers for TRBV1-TRBV30 and a C-beta reverse primer served the first two PCR rounds, at about 11 cycles each. TCRdb processed the multiplex PCR reads anew with MiXCR; each CDR3 protein has one entry. The table has 250,000 to 350,000 distinct CDR3 sequences, roughly three fifths seen once. As concerns this clonotype: This may be a read error: a much more frequent sequence differs by one nucleotide.

The CDR3 spans 14 residues. V lost 6 bases and J 1 base, leaving 11 bases between the germline ends. In germline, CDR1 is MNHNY, CDR2 SVGAGI (reference sequence). Sequenced: peripheral blood. The genes are TRBV6-6 and TRBJ2-3; D is ambiguous. This clonotype was obtained from a woman in her thirties with primary liver carcinoma and hepatitis B virus infection. The CDR3, as DNA: TGTGCCAGCAGGAGCGAGAGTCGCACAGATACGCAGTATTTT. Its protein is CASRSESRTDTQYF.